This TCR beta chain appears in the sequencing data of a study of regulatory T cells in long-lasting Graves disease. At least ten counts were recorded for this clonotype. CDR3-region Arm-PCR and iRepertoire HTBI primers produced the TCR beta libraries. TCRdb used MiXCR to reprocess the multiplex PCR reads, holding one entry per CDR3 protein. The repertoire holds around 500,000 distinct CDR3 sequences, with roughly 14% as singletons. Time point noted: newly diagnosed GD, antithyroid drugs for less than 3 months. Isolated PBMC RNA provided the starting material for the TCR library. From germline, CDR1 is SQVTM and CDR2 ANQGSEA. Trimming stripped 6 bases from V and 6 bases from J, with 16 bases between. The CDR3 sequence is 13 residues long. This sample was also put to use in a study of T cells in Graves' hyperthyroidism and ophthalmopathy. As that report states: Uncontrolled infection, other autoimmune disease, pregnancy or lactation led to exclusion. Each diagnosis was grounded in clinical symptoms, serum thyroxine and TRAb, thyroid ultrasound, and orbital computed tomography. A first-round RT-PCR of the TCR CDR3 used the HTBI primer set.

The sequence came from a man younger than 45 with Graves disease. The source material was peripheral blood mononuclear cells (PBMCs), sampled at new diagnosis, from a patient treated with antithyroid drugs. The chain is built from TRBV29-1 and TRBJ2-3; D tentatively reads TRBD1 or TRBD2 (5 bases each). CDR3 coding DNA: TGCAGCGTGGGGACGGGCAGCAGTGATACGCAGTATTTT. Amino acids: CSVGTGSSDTQYF.